This TCR beta chain was documented in a study of beta chain features in type 1 diabetes (dated by TCRdb to 2017 to 2018). Study-wide context: No differences in mean age, gender distribution, total cell number or subset yield were found between patients and healthy donors. A total of roughly 99,000,000 sorted cells were examined across all samples, and the number of cells per subset was strongly correlated with RNA yield. The study compared the TCRB repertoires of sorted circulating CD4+ T cell subsets in recently diagnosed type 1 diabetes patients with those in matched healthy donors. Regulatory and stem cell-like memory subsets were obtained from only 8 patients and roughly eight healthy donors, while naive and central memory subsets were obtained from all 30 or so donors. Overall study outcomes, separate from this receptor: Because small numbers of individuals were included in the HLA sub-analyses, any influence of HLA type on TCRB rearrangement was left unresolved. Sequencing cDNA rather than genomic DNA could over-represent highly expressing activated cells, although activation and CD3 levels did not differ between groups. Naive, central memory and regulatory TCRB repertoires appeared more similar among patients than among healthy donors. Shorter templates might have been favored by PCR, but patient and control samples were amplified and corrected together, so both groups would have been affected equally by any skew. A moderate but significant shortening of TCRB CDR3 length was observed in type 1 diabetes patients in all four CD4+ subsets. Fewer insertions and more nucleotide deletions at VDJ recombination sites were observed in patients with type 1 diabetes, implying thymic rearrangement abnormalities.

The entire amount of isolated RNA was reverse transcribed using the High Capacity cDNA Reverse Transcription Kit, so the sequenced TCRB transcripts were expressed ones. Deep immunoSEQ sequencing was performed on naive, central memory and regulatory T cell samples, with an average of roughly 3.5 million total reads per sample. After sorted cells were lysed in RLT buffer, RNA was extracted with DNase-treated RNeasy Micro or Mini kits, with the choice depending on cell number. Each cell subset was processed separately to prevent cross-contamination, with patient and healthy donor samples processed together. TCRB sequences were amplified from cDNA with the immunoSEQ multiplex PCR, producing 87-bp fragments spanning the CDR3 region. The amplicons were sequenced using the Illumina HiSeq platform. The authors' pipeline ran thus. PCR bias was computationally corrected using synthetic template baselines, reads within Hamming distance 2 were collapsed, and singletons that could not be merged were discarded. Reads were aligned against IMGT so that V, D and J genes, CDR3 length and insertions or deletions at six rearrangement sites could be assigned. Clonotype counts were normalized to sorted cell number within each subset before computing true diversity and Gini coefficients with the tcR R package. The overlap coefficient, calculated on TCRB nucleotide sequences, was used to quantify repertoire sharing. Out-of-frame TCRB sequences from naive cells were analyzed to stand in for the pre-selection repertoire. The source is immuneACCESS, and TCRdb retained only in-frame sequences with V and J called. Part of the clones is not carried over; for the studies checked, unresolved V genes explain less than half of this, and the remainder is unexplained. The V and J calls and the clone size are those of that table, but D and trimming were determined from the DNA. The sample includes hundreds of thousands of clones, with approximately 10% observed a single time. 0.015% of the sample rests with the top ten.

Each donor gave one peripheral blood draw, roughly 110 mL on average, collected into heparinised tubes. Using a panel that included CD45RO, CCR7, CD25, CD127, CD95 and CD27, naive, central memory, regulatory and stem cell-like memory CD4+ T cells were sorted on a BD FACSAria II. A purity above 95% was achieved for all sorted populations. PBMCs were separated immediately by Lymphoprep density gradient centrifugation and were stained directly, without being cultured. So that batch effects would be minimized, each experiment stained and sorted samples in pairs, pairing one healthy donor with one patient. Inclusive of the bounding cysteine and phenylalanine, the CDR3 is 15 residues long. Solely the CDR3 DNA is kept, with 45 bases framed from the first base. Cut back by 0 bases and 3 bases, the V and J ends lie 10 bases apart. For CDR1 and CDR2, the germline V gene lists LGHNA and YSLEER. Remarks on this clone: The target of this receptor is not known. No base qualities exist here, and no much larger clone lies one base off it. Other nucleotide sequences from this sample produce the same CDR3.

The sequence was collected from a woman younger than 45 in good health. The V and J genes are TRBV4-3 and TRBJ2-3; the D gene is perhaps TRBD2, from 7 matching bases. The specimen sequenced was naive CD4+ T cells from blood. The cell subset or site label, as the study defines it: true naive CD4+ T cells. At the DNA level, the sequence is TGCGCCAGCAGCCAAGAGGGGAGGGGGACAGATACGCAGTATTTT. It specifies CASSQEGRGTDTQYF.